The rows below give T cell receptor beta chains drawn from one sample of a study of T cell therapy after organ transplantation. Data came from immunoSEQ multiplex PCR; TCRdb stores just in-frame clones and leaves some out. This table holds roughly 48,000 clones, 94% found once. Their antigens are not known. The sequencing used CD8+ T cells from blood, collected before autologous CMV-specific T cell therapy. These receptors came from a human patient who had received a solid organ transplant and had CMV disease. The CDR3 runs from the conserved cysteine through the conserved F or W. A D gene is named only where the DNA matches it firmly. A row's size may be missing; if present it is once, few, many or a size class.

j_call d_call clone_size v_call cdr3_nt cdr3_aa
TRBJ1-2 TRBD1 NA TRBV5-5 TGTGCCAGCAGCTTGCTCGGGACAGCCTATGGCTACACCTTC CASSLLGTAYGYTF
TRBJ2-7 NA NA TRBV29-1 TGCAGCGTTGGACGTCGGGGCTACGAGCAGTACTTC CSVGRRGYEQYF
TRBJ1-4 NA NA TRBV4-1 TGCGCCAGCAGCCAAAGGAGGGCAGAGCAGGAAAAACTGTTTTTT CASSQRRAEQEKLFF
TRBJ2-1 NA NA TRBV7-9 TGTGCCAGCACCCGACCTTCGGGGAGCTCCTACAATGAGCAGTTCTTC CASTRPSGSSYNEQFF
TRBJ1-1 TRBD1 NA TRBV6-5 TGTGCCAGCAGTCACAACAGGGGTTTTTACACTGAAGCTTTCTTT CASSHNRGFYTEAFF
TRBJ1-2 TRBD1 NA TRBV5-8 TGTGCCAGCAGTCACATCCCCCGGGACAGGGCGAACTATGGCTACACCTTC CASSHIPRDRANYGYTF
TRBJ2-7 NA NA TRBV7-9 TGTGCCAGCAGCCACCGGGACTTGGCCTACGAGCAGTACTTC CASSHRDLAYEQYF
TRBJ1-1 NA NA TRBV19 TGTGCCAGTAGTGCCTCAGGGTTTGTCAACACTGAAGCTTTCTTT CASSASGFVNTEAFF
TRBJ1-1 NA NA TRBV7-9 TGTGCCAGCAGCGTATCCGGCACTGAAGCTTTCTTT CASSVSGTEAFF
TRBJ2-7 NA NA TRBV12-5 TGTGCTAGTGGACCGGGGGCGTTAGAGCAGTACTTC CASGPGALEQYF
TRBJ2-7 NA NA TRBV14 TGTGCCAGCAGCCAAGATGTACAGGTAAACTACGAGCAGTACTTC CASSQDVQVNYEQYF
TRBJ1-1 NA once TRBV4-1 TGCGCCAGCAGCCAAGATGGGCCGCCGAACACTGAAGCTTTCTTT CASSQDGPPNTEAFF
TRBJ2-7 TRBD2 NA TRBV7-9 TGTGCCAGCAGCTTACTAGCGGGGGATACCTACGAGCAGTACTTC CASSLLAGDTYEQYF
TRBJ1-1 NA NA TRBV28 TGTGCCAGCAGTTCAAACTACAGGCTCGTAAACACTGAAGCTTTCTTT CASSSNYRLVNTEAFF
TRBJ1-6 NA NA TRBV5-5 TGTGCCAGCAGCGGTGTCAGTTCCCATTCACCCCTCCACTTT CASSGVSSHSPLHF
TRBJ2-7 NA NA TRBV7-8 TGTGCCAGCAGCTTAGGGGACGAAAACTACGAGCAGTACTTC CASSLGDENYEQYF
TRBJ2-1 TRBD2 NA TRBV5-1 TGCGCCAGCGGCACTAGCGGTGACAATGAGCAGTTCTTC CASGTSGDNEQFF
TRBJ1-5 TRBD1 NA TRBV7-8 TGTGCCAGCAGCCCATACATTAGACGGGACAGAGGACAGCCCCAGCATTTT CASSPYIRRDRGQPQHF
TRBJ2-5 NA NA TRBV27 TGTGCCAGCAGTGGCGACAGATACCAAGAGACCCAGTACTTC CASSGDRYQETQYF
TRBJ2-5 TRBD2 NA TRBV2 TGTGCCAGCAGTGAAGCGCAAGTAGCGGGGCCGCGCCAAGAGACCCAGTACTTC CASSEAQVAGPRQETQYF
TRBJ1-1 TRBD1 NA TRBV4-3 TGCGCCAGCAGCCAAGGGACAGGGTCCACTGAAGCTTTCTTT CASSQGTGSTEAFF
TRBJ2-1 NA NA TRBV2 TGTGCCAGCAGTGGGGCGGGATCGCAGTTCTTC CASSGAGSQFF
TRBJ1-3 NA NA TRBV21-1 TGTGCCAGCAGCAAATTTCCCGGGACAGGGGGCTCCGGAAACACCATATATTTT CASSKFPGTGGSGNTIYF
TRBJ2-2 TRBD2 NA TRBV7-9 TGTGCCAGTTGGGACTACTACACCGGGGAGCTGTTTTTT CASWDYYTGELFF
TRBJ1-1 NA NA TRBV4-3 TGCGCCAGCAGCCAATCCCTCCTGGACACTGAAGCTTTCTTT CASSQSLLDTEAFF
TRBJ1-1 NA few TRBV6-1 TGTGCCAGCACTAGGACGGAAAACACTGAAGCTTTCTTT CASTRTENTEAFF
TRBJ1-2 NA once TRBV2 TGTGCCAGCAGGGGACAAGTCTATGGCTACACCTTC CASRGQVYGYTF
TRBJ2-7 TRBD1 NA TRBV5-6 TGTGCCAGCCGGGACAGGGGATCCCACGAGCAGTACTTC CASRDRGSHEQYF
TRBJ1-5 NA NA TRBV27 TGTGCCAGCAGTTTCGGAGCGGAGCTTCAGCCCCAGCATTTT CASSFGAELQPQHF
TRBJ1-1 NA few TRBV5-1 TGCGCCAGCAGCTTATCGACACTCAACACTGAAGCTTTCTTT CASSLSTLNTEAFF
TRBJ2-1 NA NA TRBV6-5 TGTGCCAGCAGTTACTCTGCCGGGACGGTGCTCAATGAGCAGTTCTTC CASSYSAGTVLNEQFF
TRBJ2-7 NA once TRBV4-2 TGTGCCAGCAGTCCGACGGAGAACTCCTACGAGCAGTACTTC CASSPTENSYEQYF
TRBJ2-1 NA NA TRBV15 TGTGCCACCAGCAGAGATGGGTCTGGCAATGAGCAGTTCTTC CATSRDGSGNEQFF
TRBJ2-1 NA NA TRBV7-9 TGTGCCAGCAGCCAAAGGACCTCCTACAATGAGCAGTTCTTC CASSQRTSYNEQFF
TRBJ1-1 NA NA TRBV29-1 TGCAGCGCCGAGGGGGACACCTACAATCTTGAAGCTTTCTTT CSAEGDTYNLEAFF
TRBJ1-4 TRBD1 NA TRBV5-4 TGTGCCAGCAGTCTAGGGGACAGGGATGAAAAACTGTTTTTT CASSLGDRDEKLFF
TRBJ2-1 NA NA TRBV27 TGTGCCAGCAGTTTATTAACGGGGAATGAGCAGTTCTTC CASSLLTGNEQFF
TRBJ1-2 NA NA TRBV19 TGTGCCAGTAGTATGGGGACGGGATATGGCTACACCTTC CASSMGTGYGYTF
TRBJ2-7 NA NA TRBV5-6 TGTGCCAGCAGCCCGTTGGGGGACAAAAGAGACGAGCAGTACTTC CASSPLGDKRDEQYF
TRBJ1-5 NA once TRBV4-2 TGTGCCAGCAGCCCCTCCCGGGGTACGAATCAGCCCCAGCATTTT CASSPSRGTNQPQHF
TRBJ1-1 NA NA TRBV7-6 TGTGCCAGCAGCTTAGAGGGGGGGAGCACTGAAGCTTTCTTT CASSLEGGSTEAFF